The next 22 T cell receptor beta chains were all read from a single sample in a study of cytomegalovirus exposure and HLA in healthy donors (dated by TCRdb to the late 2010s). The library came from the immunoSEQ multiplex PCR assay. For the multiplex PCR, a mixture combining 60 forward primers for TCR Vbeta segments and 13 reverse primers for TCR Jbeta segments was used. Imported from immuneACCESS, the table was reduced by TCRdb to in-frame sequences with V and J called. These copies leave out some clones; in studies compared against another copy, an unresolved V gene accounts for under half, and the cause of the remainder is not known. The sample table holds 150,000 or so clones, of which 84% were seen once. The ten largest clones capture around 1% of the sample. Sequenced sample: PBMCs. These receptors all come from a man aged 30 to 39 in good health and CMV-seronegative.

J is TRBJ2-2 and V is TRBV6-1; a weak D match, TRBD1 (5 bases). The CDR3 contains 14 residues. The germline V gene encodes CDR1 MNHNS and CDR2 SASEGT. V shed 7 bases and J shed 0 bases, with 9 bases lying between them. In nucleotides, the CDR3 is TGTGCCAGCACACGCAGGGCGAACACCGGGGAGCTGTTTTTT. Translated, it gives CASTRRANTGELFF.

The rearrangement joins TRBV2 to TRBJ1-1; the D gene is possibly TRBD1 (5 bases). Deletions cut 4 bases from V and 7 bases from J, with 10 bases between. This CDR3 has 12 residues. The germline CDR1 and CDR2 sequences are SNHLY and FYNNEI. The CDR3 sequence is CASSAEDNEAFF. CDR3 in DNA: TGTGCCAGCAGTGCTGAGGACAATGAAGCTTTCTTT.

On this clone itself: One junction end disagrees with the germline gene, perhaps due to a read error. The chain employs TRBV7-9 and TRBJ2-7; 8 positions agree with TRBD1. This CDR3 contains 16 residues. Germline-derived CDR1 and CDR2 are SEHNR and FQNEAQ (reference sequence). CDR3 amino acids: CSSSPSWGDRINEQYF. The CDR3 DNA reads as TGTTCCAGCAGCCCCTCCTGGGGGGACAGGATCAACGAGCAGTACTTC.

This chain links TRBV7-8 with TRBJ2-1, with D possibly being TRBD1 (6 bases). V lost 5 bases to trimming and J lost 1 base, with 15 bases between them. The CDR3 totals 16 residues. Germline CDR1 reads SGHVS; CDR2 reads FQNEAQ. Here the CDR3 DNA reads TGTGCCAGCAGCCCTACGACAGGCAGGTCCTACAATGAGCAGTTCTTC. Translating it yields CASSPTTGRSYNEQFF.

The sample holds one count of this clone. This chain links TRBV27 with TRBJ2-1; 8 positions agree with TRBD2. The CDR3 covers 16 residues. V was pared by 5 bases and J by 8 bases, with 14 bases of the junction left unmatched. The germline CDR1 and CDR2 sequences are MNHEY and SMNVEV (reference sequence). In DNA, the CDR3 is TGTGCCAGCAGTACCCTAGCGGGTGATGCCGCCGATGAGCAGTTCTTC. Its translation is CASSTLAGDAADEQFF.

The gene calls are TRBV5-1 and TRBJ2-7; D uncertain. Trimming pared 1 base from V and 5 bases from J, leaving 13 bases between. From germline, CDR1 is SGHRS and CDR2 YFSETQ. The CDR3 has 14 amino acids. The chain's CDR3 is CASSLRRADHEQYF. The DNA of the CDR3 is TGCGCCAGCAGCTTGCGGAGAGCAGATCACGAGCAGTACTTC.

This clone was observed once. V is TRBV7-2 and J is TRBJ2-1; D remains unclear. V was pared by 1 base and J by 11 bases, with 9 bases between. The CDR3 covers 12 residues. From germline, CDR1 is SGHTA and CDR2 FQGNSA. The DNA of the CDR3 is TGTGCCAGCAGCTTAGGTCGTCAGAAGCAGTTCTTC. This gives the protein CASSLGRQKQFF.

The chain recombines TRBV29-1 with TRBJ1-1; TRBD1 matches at 7 bases. V lost 6 bases and J lost 2; bases outside the gene matches: 6. This CDR3 contains 13 residues. The germline gives CDR1 SQVTM, CDR2 ANQGSEA. The DNA for the CDR3 is TGCAGCGTGGTGACAGGGATCAACACTGAAGCTTTCTTT. This encodes CSVVTGINTEAFF.

The chain combines TRBV7-9 with TRBJ1-4; D possibly corresponds to TRBD1 (5 bases). The germline V gene encodes CDR1 SEHNR and CDR2 FQNEAQ (reference sequence). This CDR3 region has 16 residues. V dropped 3 bases and J dropped 7 bases, with 18 bases sitting between them. The CDR3 is CASSLSPGRRGEKLFF. The DNA for the CDR3 is TGTGCCAGCAGCTTGTCCCCAGGGAGGCGGGGTGAAAAACTGTTTTTT.

The V call is TRBV6-5, the J call TRBJ2-1; a possible D gene is TRBD1 (6 bases). With 6 bases removed from V and 3 bases from J, the gap between germline ends came to 9 bases. This CDR3 region has 13 residues. Germline CDR1 is MNHEY and CDR2 is SVGAGI. The CDR3 protein is CASRDRFYNEQFF. DNA for the CDR3: TGTGCCAGCAGGGACAGATTCTACAATGAGCAGTTCTTC.

This chain uses TRBV6-1 with TRBJ1-1; the D is unclear. This CDR3 has 18 residues. Between the trimmed V and J ends, which lost 4 bases and 0 bases, there was a span of 21 bases. The germline gives CDR1 MNHNS, CDR2 SASEGT. CDR3 residues: CASSAPLYRGRMNTEAFF. The CDR3 nucleotides read TGTGCCAGCAGTGCCCCCCTGTACAGAGGGCGCATGAACACTGAAGCTTTCTTT.

This chain connects TRBV5-4 to TRBJ1-2, with 7 bases aligning to TRBD1. V was clipped by 0 bases and J by 0 bases; unmatched bases: 11. This CDR3 comprises 18 residues. Germline lookup yields CDR1 SGHNT and CDR2 YYREEE (reference sequence). The CDR3 nucleotides read TGTGCCAGCAGCTTGGGTCCCGGACAGGCCTACCCTAACTATGGCTACACCTTC. This sequence encodes CASSLGPGQAYPNYGYTF. Full variable domain (remainder filled in from reference TRBV5-4 and TRBJ1-2): ETGVTQSPTHLIKTRGQQVTLRCSSQSGHNTVSWYQQALGQGPQFIFQYYREEENGRGNFPPRFSGLQFPNYSSELNVNALELDDSALYLCASSLGPGQAYPNYGYTFGSGTRLTVV.

The chain joins TRBV11-3 to TRBJ2-7; a possible D gene is TRBD2 (5 bases). V dropped 7 bases and J dropped 4 bases, with 20 bases sitting between them. CDR3 length equals 15 residues. Germline CDR1 reads SGHNT; CDR2 reads YENEEA. The CDR3 DNA is TGTGCCAGCACCGGGGTACTTAGTCCCTCTTACGAGCAGTACTTC. This sequence encodes CASTGVLSPSYEQYF.

J is TRBJ2-1 and V is TRBV11-3; D not resolved. This CDR3 has 13 amino acids. V shed 5 bases and J shed 9 bases, with 14 bases lying between them. Germline V gene lookup returns CDR1 SGHNT and CDR2 YENEEA. The CDR3 sequence: CASSPESRSEQFF. CDR3 coding DNA: TGTGCCAGCAGCCCTGAATCTAGGAGTGAGCAGTTCTTC.

There are a few counts of this clone. The chain combines TRBV4-1 with TRBJ1-2, with TRBD1 matching over 7 bases. Trimming took 6 bases from V and 3 from J; bases not matched to a gene: 4. From germline, CDR1 is MGHRA and CDR2 YSYEKL. The CDR3 length is 13 residues. CDR3 sequence reads: CASSEGADYGYTF. Here the CDR3 DNA reads TGCGCCAGCAGTGAGGGGGCCGACTATGGCTACACCTTC.

The rearrangement links TRBV25-1 to TRBJ2-4; tentative D call: TRBD1 (6 bases). Between the trimmed V and J ends, which lost 6 bases and 6 bases, there was a span of 15 bases. In germline, CDR1 is MGHDK, CDR2 SYGVNS. This CDR3 spans 14 amino acids. CDR3 coding DNA: TGTGCCAGCAGCCCCCGGACAGCAATAAACATTCAGTACTTC. Protein product: CASSPRTAINIQYF.

The chain combines TRBV4-1 with TRBJ2-5; 11 bases align to TRBD2. Near its end, the DNA agrees better with TRBJ2-7, so the J call may be wrong. This CDR3 region has 15 residues. Germline-derived CDR1 and CDR2 are MGHRA and YSYEKL. CDR3 amino acids: CASSQTSGRFYEQYF. Here the CDR3 DNA reads TGCGCCAGCAGCCAAACTAGCGGGAGATTCTACGAGCAGTACTTC.

This chain links TRBV6-6 with TRBJ1-5, with D possibly TRBD1 on 5 matching bases. V lost 2 bases to trimming and J lost 4 bases, with 15 bases between them. Germline V lookup: CDR1 MNHNY, CDR2 SVGAGI (reference sequence). This CDR3 comprises 16 residues. The CDR3 DNA is TGTGCCAGCAGTTACCACGGAGGTGGGGGGAATCAGCCCCAGCATTTT. As protein: CASSYHGGGGNQPQHF.

This rearrangement joins TRBV7-2 to TRBJ2-3; TRBD2 matches 11 bases. The germline V gene encodes CDR1 SGHTA and CDR2 FQGNSA. Trimming took 1 base from V and 5 from J; bases not matched to a gene: 11. The CDR3 totals 18 residues. This CDR3 reads CASSLVLVSGRAGDTQYF. CDR3 nucleotides: TGTGCCAGCAGCTTAGTGCTGGTTAGCGGGAGGGCCGGAGATACGCAGTATTTT.

The rearrangement joins TRBV19 to TRBJ1-5, with 9 bases aligning to TRBD1. This CDR3 has 14 amino acids. V lost 5 bases to trimming and J lost 6 bases; unmatched junction nucleotides: 5. Germline V gene data show CDR1 as LNHDA and CDR2 as SQIVND (reference sequence). CDR3: CASSQGQGFQPQHF. DNA of the CDR3: TGTGCCAGTAGTCAAGGACAGGGGTTTCAGCCCCAGCATTTT.

The chain links TRBV5-6 to TRBJ2-4, with D perhaps TRBD1 (6 bases). The ends were cut back, 4 bases at V and 9 bases at J, with 14 bases in the middle. Germline assignment: CDR1 SGHDT and CDR2 YYEEEE. The CDR3 extends over 13 amino acids. CDR3 in amino acids: CASSTTGLGIQYF. The CDR3 DNA follows: TGTGCCAGCAGCACAACAGGGTTGGGCATTCAGTACTTC.

V is TRBV5-1 and J is TRBJ2-3, with 7 bases aligning to TRBD2. CDR1 is SGHRS, CDR2 YFSETQ, per germline. V dropped 0 bases and J dropped 6; count of bases not matched to a gene: 10. The CDR3 consists of 16 residues. The CDR3 nucleotides read TGCGCCAGCAGCTTGGCCCTGACTAGCTCACTCGATACGCAGTATTTT. It specifies CASSLALTSSLDTQYF.